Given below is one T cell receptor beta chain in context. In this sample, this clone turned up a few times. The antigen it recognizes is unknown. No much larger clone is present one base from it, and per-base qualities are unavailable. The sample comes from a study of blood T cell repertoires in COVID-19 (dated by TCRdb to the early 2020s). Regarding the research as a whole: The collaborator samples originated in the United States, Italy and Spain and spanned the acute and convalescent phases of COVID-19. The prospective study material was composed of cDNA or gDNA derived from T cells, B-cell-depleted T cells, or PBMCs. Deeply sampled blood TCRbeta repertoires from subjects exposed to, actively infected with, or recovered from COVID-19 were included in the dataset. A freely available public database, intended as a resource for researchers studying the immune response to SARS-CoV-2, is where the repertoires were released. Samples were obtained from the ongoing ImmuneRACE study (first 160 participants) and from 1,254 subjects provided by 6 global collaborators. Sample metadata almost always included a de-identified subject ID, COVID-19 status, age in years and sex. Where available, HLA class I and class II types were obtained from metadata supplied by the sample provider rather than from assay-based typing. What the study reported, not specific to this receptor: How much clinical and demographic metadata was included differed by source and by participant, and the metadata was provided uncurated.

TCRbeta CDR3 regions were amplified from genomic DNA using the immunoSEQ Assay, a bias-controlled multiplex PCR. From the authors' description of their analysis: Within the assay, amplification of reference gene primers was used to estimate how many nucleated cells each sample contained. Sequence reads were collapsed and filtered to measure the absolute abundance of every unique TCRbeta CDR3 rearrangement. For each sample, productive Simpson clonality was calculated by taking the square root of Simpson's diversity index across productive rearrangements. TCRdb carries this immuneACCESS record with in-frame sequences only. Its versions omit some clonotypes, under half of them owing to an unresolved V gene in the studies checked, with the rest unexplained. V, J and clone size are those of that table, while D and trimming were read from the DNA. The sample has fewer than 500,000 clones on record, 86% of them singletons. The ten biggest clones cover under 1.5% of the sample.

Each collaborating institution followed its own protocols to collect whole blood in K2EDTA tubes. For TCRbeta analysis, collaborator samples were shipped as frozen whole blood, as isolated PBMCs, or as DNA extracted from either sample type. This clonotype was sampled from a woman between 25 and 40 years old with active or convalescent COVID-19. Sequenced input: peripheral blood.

The DNA sequence reads TGTGCCAGCAGCTTAGCGGGGGCAGGCGAAGCTTTCTTT. It translates to CASSLAGAGEAFF. The sequence is built from TRBV7-9 and TRBJ1-1; a weak D assignment points to TRBD1 (6 bases agree). There are 13 amino acids in the CDR3, from cysteine to phenylalanine inclusive. CDR3 DNA is the only sequence kept; it has 39 bases, read in frame from the first base. The V end loses 0 bases and the J end loses 8 bases, and a stretch of 10 bases separates them. Via the germline V gene (reference sequence), CDR1 is SEHNR and CDR2 FQNEAQ.